The 18 T cell receptor beta chains presented below share a single source sample, sequenced in a study of cytomegalovirus exposure and HLA in healthy donors. Both 60 Vbeta primers and 13 Jbeta primers went into the PCR. Method: immunoSEQ multiplex PCR; TCRdb's copy keeps in-frame clones and lacks some. The sample carries under 200,000 clones, roughly three quarters recorded once. The specimen sequenced was PBMCs. The receptors here all came from a man aged 55 to 70 in good health and CMV-seronegative.

The chain has TRBV1 and TRBJ2-3; no DNA check was done on the table's D call, TRBD2. TRBV1 constitutes a pseudogene. The CDR3 consists of 16 residues. The DNA of the CDR3 is TGCACCAGCAGCCAAGTGGGAGGGGTAAACACAGATACGCAGTATTTT. Residues: CTSSQVGGVNTDTQYF.

This sequence joins TRBV29-1 and TRBJ1-6, with D perhaps TRBD1 (5 bases). Germline CDR1 SQVTM, CDR2 ANQGSEA. This CDR3 comprises 14 residues. V lost 4 bases to trimming and J lost 8 bases, with 15 bases between them. CDR3 sequence (DNA): TGCAGCGTTGGACCTGACAGCGGGGATTCACCCCTCCACTTT. Its translation is CSVGPDSGDSPLHF.

This clone turned up a few times. The chain carries TRBV7-6 and TRBJ1-1; D is unresolved. The CDR3 sequence is 13 residues long. Germline CDR1 SGHVS, CDR2 FNYEAQ. V dropped 5 bases and J dropped 3 bases, with 10 bases sitting between them. The CDR3, as DNA: TGTGCCAGCAGCCCAGACACCCACACTGAAGCTTTCTTT. This translates into CASSPDTHTEAFF.

This sequence joins TRBV5-1 and TRBJ1-6; no firm D call. Germline V CDR1 and CDR2: SGHRS, YFSETQ. V lost 0 bases and J 10 bases, leaving 14 bases between the germline ends. CDR3 size: 15 residues. The CDR3 nucleotides read TGCGCCAGCAGCTTGGGGACGGGGATCGGGTCACCCCTCCACTTT. Its translation: CASSLGTGIGSPLHF. The full variable domain, in which reference TRBV5-1 and TRBJ1-6 provide the parts outside the CDR3, is KAGVTQTPRYLIKTRGQQVTLSCSPISGHRSVSWYQQTPGQGLQFLFEYFSETQRNKGNFPGRFSGRQFSNSRSEMNVSTLELGDSALYLCASSLGTGIGSPLHFGNGTRLTVT.

The chain is built from TRBV29-1 and TRBJ1-1; 7 bases fit TRBD1. Germline V lookup: CDR1 SQVTM, CDR2 ANQGSEA. This CDR3 region has 13 residues. CDR3: CSSGTALNTEAFF. In nucleotides, the CDR3 is TGCAGTTCAGGGACAGCCCTTAACACTGAAGCTTTCTTT.

The V gene is TRBV18, the J gene TRBJ2-7, with TRBD2 matching 9 bases. V trimming: 3 bases; J trimming: 5 bases; junction bases outside the gene matches: 8. The length of the CDR3 is 15 residues. Germline V gene data show CDR1 as KGHSH and CDR2 as LQKENI. CDR3 in DNA: TGTGCCAGCTCACCCTATCTGCGGGAGGGCCACGAGCAGTACTTC. The encoded protein is CASSPYLREGHEQYF.

DNA of the CDR3: TGTGCCTGGACTTGGTCAGCGACCTATAATTCACCCCTCCACTTT. Residues: CAWTWSATYNSPLHF. The chain uses TRBV30 and TRBJ1-6; D gene unclear. The CDR3 contains 15 residues. Germline-derived CDR1 and CDR2 are GTSNPN and SVGIG (reference sequence). V lost 4 bases and J lost 2, with 12 bases in between.

The rearrangement uses TRBV23-1 and TRBJ2-3; D might be TRBD1 (5 bases). TRBV23-1 is placed among ORFs of uncertain function. Trimming pared 7 bases from V and 8 bases from J, leaving 16 bases between. The CDR3 totals 13 residues. This chain's CDR3 is CASKRRQGGTQYF. The CDR3 region has the DNA TGCGCCAGCAAACGACGGCAGGGTGGTACGCAGTATTTT.

The rearrangement joins TRBV27 to TRBJ2-7; the D gene is possibly TRBD1 (6 bases). Germline V gene lookup returns CDR1 MNHEY and CDR2 SMNVEV (reference sequence). The V and J ends lost 8 bases and 4 bases respectively, with 18 bases between them. This CDR3 is built from 14 residues. The CDR3: CASATVGQPYEQYF. DNA of the CDR3: TGTGCCAGCGCCACCGTCGGACAGCCGTACGAGCAGTACTTC.

V and J are TRBV21-1 and TRBJ2-1; the listed D gene, TRBD2, was not tested against the DNA. TRBV21-1 is a listed pseudogene. The CDR3 runs to 15 residues. The CDR3 bases are TGTGCCAGCAGCCCCCGGACTGAGGTGGACAATGAGCAGTTCTTC. Translated: CASSPRTEVDNEQFF.

This clone has only a few counts. Other DNA sequences within the sample encode an identical CDR3. This sequence joins TRBV6-5 and TRBJ1-6; TRBD1 is a possible D gene (5 bases). CDR3 length: 14 residues. Germline values: CDR1 MNHEY, CDR2 SVGAGI. Trimming left V 0 bases short and J 9 bases short, with 9 bases between. CDR3 bases: TGTGCCAGCAGTTACTCGGGGGGTAGTTCACCCCTCCACTTT. Translating it yields CASSYSGGSSPLHF.

This clone was detected only a few times. This chain connects TRBV19 to TRBJ1-3; 8 bases fit TRBD1. This CDR3 is 14 amino acids long. Per germline, CDR1 LNHDA and CDR2 SQIVND (reference sequence). The trim removed 6 bases at V and 8 bases at J, leaving 9 bases unmatched. CDR3 region: CASRRSGTGHTIYF. In DNA form, the CDR3 reads TGTGCCAGTAGACGATCCGGGACAGGTCACACCATATATTTT. Together with reference TRBV19 and TRBJ1-3, the CDR3 gives the full variable domain: DGGITQSPKYLFRKEGQNVTLSCEQNLNHDAMYWYRQDPGQGLRLIYYSQIVNDFQKGDIAEGYSVSREKKESFPLTVTSAQKNPTAFYLCASRRSGTGHTIYFGEGSWLTVV.

Only a few counts were recorded for this clone. V usage is TRBV25-1 and J usage is TRBJ2-2, with a weak D call TRBD2 (5 bases). Germline CDR1 reads MGHDK; CDR2 reads SYGVNS. V shed 4 bases and J shed 5 bases, with 14 bases lying between them. The length of the CDR3 is 15 residues. Written as DNA, the CDR3 is TGTGCCAGCAGTGGCGGGCTATCGAGAACCGGGGAGCTGTTTTTT. Residues: CASSGGLSRTGELFF.

The gene calls are TRBV7-3 and TRBJ2-3; D call uncertain. V was clipped by 4 bases and J by 14 bases, with 19 bases between them. The CDR3 spans 13 residues. Germline lookup yields CDR1 SGHTA and CDR2 FQGTGA. CDR3 bases: TGTGCCAGCAGCTCCCCCCGAAGCCGACATGTGTATTTT. Its protein product is CASSSPRSRHVYF.

This clone was detected only once. The chain couples TRBV29-1 to TRBJ1-1; 10 bases are a match to TRBD1. Unmatched junction bases numbered 0, after V lost 0 bases and J lost 5 bases. This CDR3 region has 13 residues. CDR1 is SQVTM and CDR2 is ANQGSEA in the germline V gene. The CDR3 bases are TGCAGCGTTGAAGAGGACAGGGGGACTGAAGCTTTCTTT. This encodes CSVEEDRGTEAFF.

The table lists this clone with a count of one. The V and J genes are TRBV27 and TRBJ2-7; TRBD1 agrees at 7 bases. The CDR3 consists of 13 residues. The germline V gene has CDR1 MNHEY and CDR2 SMNVEV (reference sequence). With 7 bases clipped from V and 5 bases from J, the junction kept 8 bases outside the gene matches. The CDR3 coding sequence is TGTGCCAGCAAGACAGGGACCGGGAACGAGCAGTACTTC. Translating it yields CASKTGTGNEQYF.

The gene calls are TRBV28 and TRBJ1-2, with no clear D. Per germline, CDR1 MDHEN and CDR2 SYDVKM. The CDR3 totals 14 residues. V was cut by 6 bases and J by 2 bases, with 13 bases left in between. CDR3 loop: CASSPPRENYGYTF. CDR3 nucleotides: TGTGCCAGCAGCCCTCCACGAGAGAACTATGGCTACACCTTC.

V and J are TRBV5-4 and TRBJ2-2; maybe TRBD2 (6 bases). The germline V gene has CDR1 SGHNT and CDR2 YYREEE (reference sequence). The CDR3 consists of 16 residues. Deletions cut 0 bases from V and 4 bases from J, with 13 bases between. The CDR3 loop reads CASSLAPPGSTGELFF. Here the CDR3 DNA reads TGTGCCAGCAGCTTGGCCCCTCCCGGGAGCACCGGGGAGCTGTTTTTT.